This TCR beta chain was sequenced for a study of T cell responses to AZD1222 COVID-19 vaccine. Clones were read by immunoSEQ multiplex PCR, and TCRdb kept only the in-frame ones, dropping some. The table has around 120,000 clones, about 90% seen once. Study conclusions and caveats: Spike-wide coverage was observed for vaccine-associated CD4 TCRs, with dominant responses at 160-218 and 743-854. Compared with day 0, the breadth and depth of the Spike-specific TCR repertoire rose significantly after two doses of AZD1222.

Germline CDR1 and CDR2: SGHDT and YYEEEE. The CDR3 has 13 amino acids. Trimming shortened V by 0 bases and J by 8 bases, and 11 bases separated the two germline ends. This clone was observed at least ten times. As yet, its antigen is unknown. The sequencing used peripheral blood, collected on day 0 of AZD1222 vaccination. The J gene is TRBJ1-2, the V gene TRBV5-6; D gene uncertain. This clonotype was sampled from an adult in good health. The CDR3 region has the DNA TGTGCCAGCAGCTTGGATTGGGGAGGAGGCTACACCTTC. As protein: CASSLDWGGGYTF.